The present T cell receptor beta chain was sequenced within a study of T cell changes during pregnancy in multiple sclerosis. After removal of 9 bases from V and 7 bases from J, the junction contained 16 bases not matched to a gene. Germline V CDR1 and CDR2: MGHRA, YSYEKL. The CDR3 spans 15 residues. The method was immunoSEQ multiplex PCR; TCRdb's version includes in-frame clones alone and lacks a portion of them. The sample has approximately 32,000 clones, roughly nine tenths seen once. The chain is built from TRBV4-1 and TRBJ2-3; 7 positions match TRBD2. The sample consisted of CD8+ T cells from peripheral blood mononuclear cells, taken in the first trimester of pregnancy. The receptor comes from a female donor with multiple sclerosis, enrolled in a pregnancy study. The CDR3 sequence: CASITSDLPYNTQYF. CDR3 nucleotides: TGCGCCAGTATTACTAGCGATTTGCCCTATAATACGCAGTATTTT.